Listed below are T cell receptor beta chains from one sample, sequenced in a study of T cell changes during pregnancy in multiple sclerosis. The protocol was immunoSEQ multiplex PCR, while the TCRdb copy is restricted to in-frame clones and leaves out a portion. Of about 64,000 clones listed, more than 90% are singletons. This specimen consisted of peripheral blood, obtained in the second trimester of pregnancy. The receptors here all came from a female donor with multiple sclerosis, enrolled in a pregnancy study. Both conserved end residues are part of each CDR3. The order of the fields is clone size, V gene, D gene, J gene, CDR3 DNA, CDR3 protein. A D gene is named only where the DNA matches it firmly. Not all rows give a size; the values are once, few, many and, for expanded clones, a class.

size: once
V: TRBV19
D: NA
J: TRBJ2-3
DNA: TGTGCCAGTAGTATAGATCGGCACGGTCCGGGGAGTTGGAGCACAGATACGCAGTATTTT
CDR3: CASSIDRHGPGSWSTDTQYF

size: NA
V: TRBV11-2
D: NA
J: TRBJ2-1
DNA: TGTGCCAGCAGCTTAGGCAGGAACAATGAGCAGTTCTTC
CDR3: CASSLGRNNEQFF

size: NA
V: TRBV6-5
D: TRBD1
J: TRBJ1-1
DNA: TGTGCCAGCAGTTACTCCGGGCAGGGGGAGACTGAAGCTTTCTTT
CDR3: CASSYSGQGETEAFF

size: NA
V: TRBV4-1
D: TRBD2
J: TRBJ2-3
DNA: TGCGCCAGCAGCCAACCGGGGGAGGGCGCCCCATTGGGAGATACGCAGTATTTT
CDR3: CASSQPGEGAPLGDTQYF

size: NA
V: TRBV5-1
D: TRBD2
J: TRBJ2-7
DNA: TGCGCCAGCAGCGTGACTAGCCGGAGCTCCTACGAGCAGTACTTC
CDR3: CASSVTSRSSYEQYF

size: NA
V: TRBV7-9
D: NA
J: TRBJ1-1
DNA: TGTGCCAGCAGGACGAAGGTCAGCGATAACACTGAAGCTTTCTTT
CDR3: CASRTKVSDNTEAFF

size: NA
V: TRBV7-5
D: NA
J: TRBJ1-5
DNA: TGTGACCCGGAGGACAGGGTGGAACCCCAGCATTTT
CDR3: CDPEDRVEPQHF

size: NA
V: TRBV19
D: NA
J: TRBJ1-3
DNA: TGTGCCAGTAGTATCGGTATCGGAAACACCATATATTTT
CDR3: CASSIGIGNTIYF

size: NA
V: TRBV28
D: NA
J: TRBJ2-3
DNA: TGTGCCAGCAGTTCGAGGGAGAGTAGGTATTTT
CDR3: CASSSRESRYF

size: NA
V: TRBV5-5
D: NA
J: TRBJ2-3
DNA: TGTGCCAGCAGCTTGGTTGGGGCCAGGGAGGGCACAGATACGCAGTATTTT
CDR3: CASSLVGAREGTDTQYF

size: NA
V: TRBV28
D: TRBD1
J: TRBJ1-1
DNA: TGTGCCAGCAGGGGTTTTCCCGGGACAGGGAACACTGAAGCTTTCTTT
CDR3: CASRGFPGTGNTEAFF

size: once
V: TRBV19
D: NA
J: TRBJ1-4
DNA: TGTGCCAGTAGACCAACAGGGTTTTTTTGGGAAAAACTGTTTTTT
CDR3: CASRPTGFFWEKLFF

size: once
V: TRBV18
D: TRBD1
J: TRBJ1-5
DNA: TGTGCCAGCTCACCACGACAGGGGCGCCCGATTGATAGCAATCAGCCCCAGCATTTT
CDR3: CASSPRQGRPIDSNQPQHF

size: NA
V: TRBV10-2
D: TRBD2
J: TRBJ2-3
DNA: TGCGCCAGCAGTGAGGAGCCAGTGGGAGCGGGAGGGCCAGATACGCAGTATTTT
CDR3: CASSEEPVGAGGPDTQYF

size: NA
V: TRBV7-2
D: TRBD2
J: TRBJ2-3
DNA: TGTGCCAGCAGCCCGTACGCCGCTAGCGGAGTCACAGATACGCAGTATTTT
CDR3: CASSPYAASGVTDTQYF

size: NA
V: TRBV28
D: NA
J: TRBJ1-1
DNA: TGTGCCAGCAGTCCCCCGGTTGGTACTGAAGCTTTCTTT
CDR3: CASSPPVGTEAFF

size: NA
V: TRBV30
D: TRBD2
J: TRBJ2-1
DNA: TGTGCCTGGAGTAAAGCGGGAGGGCTCGACAATGAGCAGTTCTTC
CDR3: CAWSKAGGLDNEQFF

size: NA
V: TRBV28
D: TRBD1
J: TRBJ2-7
DNA: TGTGCCAGCAGTCGACAGGGGGCCCCCTACTCCTACGAGCAGTACTTC
CDR3: CASSRQGAPYSYEQYF

size: NA
V: TRBV11-1
D: TRBD2
J: TRBJ2-7
DNA: TGTGCCAGCAGCTTAGAGGCTAGCGGGATGGGAGAGCAGTACTTC
CDR3: CASSLEASGMGEQYF

size: NA
V: TRBV6-5
D: NA
J: TRBJ1-2
DNA: TGTGCCAGCAGTGACACAGGGTGGGGCTACACCTTC
CDR3: CASSDTGWGYTF

size: NA
V: TRBV19
D: NA
J: TRBJ2-1
DNA: TGTGCCAGCCGAAGGATAGGAGCTTCTTATGAGCAGTTCTTC
CDR3: CASRRIGASYEQFF

size: NA
V: TRBV9
D: NA
J: TRBJ2-1
DNA: TGTGCCAGCAGCCCCTCCGGGACTCTCTCTTACAATGAGCAGTTCTTC
CDR3: CASSPSGTLSYNEQFF

size: NA
V: TRBV6-1
D: TRBD1
J: TRBJ1-4
DNA: TGTGCCAGCAGTGGACAGGGGGTGGGTAATGAAAAACTGTTTTTT
CDR3: CASSGQGVGNEKLFF

size: NA
V: TRBV18
D: NA
J: TRBJ2-2
DNA: TGTGCCAGCTCACCCTCCAGTTCGAGGGAGGTCACCGGGGAGCTGTTTTTT
CDR3: CASSPSSSREVTGELFF

size: NA
V: TRBV27
D: NA
J: TRBJ2-7
DNA: TGTGCCAGTACGGACCCGGGGAGCGAGCAGTACTTC
CDR3: CASTDPGSEQYF